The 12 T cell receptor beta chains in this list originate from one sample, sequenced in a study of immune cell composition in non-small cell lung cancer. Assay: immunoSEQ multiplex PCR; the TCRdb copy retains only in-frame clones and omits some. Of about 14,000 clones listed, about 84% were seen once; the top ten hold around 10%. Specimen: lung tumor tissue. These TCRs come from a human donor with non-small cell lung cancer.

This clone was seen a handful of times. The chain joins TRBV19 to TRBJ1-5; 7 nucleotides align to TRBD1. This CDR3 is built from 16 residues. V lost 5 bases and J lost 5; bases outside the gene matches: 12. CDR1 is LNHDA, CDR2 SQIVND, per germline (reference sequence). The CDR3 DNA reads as TGTGCCAGTAGTGCCCTAGGATACAGGGGAGATCAGCCCCAGCATTTT. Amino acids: CASSALGYRGDQPQHF.

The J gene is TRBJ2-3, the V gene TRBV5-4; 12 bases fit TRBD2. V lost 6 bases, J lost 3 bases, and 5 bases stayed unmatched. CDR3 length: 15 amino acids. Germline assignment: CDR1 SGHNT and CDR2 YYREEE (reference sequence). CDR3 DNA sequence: TGTGCCAGCAAGACTAGCGGGAGACCGACAGATACGCAGTATTTT. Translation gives CASKTSGRPTDTQYF.

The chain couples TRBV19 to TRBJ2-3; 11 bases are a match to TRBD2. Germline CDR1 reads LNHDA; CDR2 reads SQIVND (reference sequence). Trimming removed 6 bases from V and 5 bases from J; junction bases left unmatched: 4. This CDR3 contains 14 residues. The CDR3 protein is CASRLAGVIDTQYF. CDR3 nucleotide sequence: TGTGCCAGTAGACTAGCGGGGGTTATAGATACGCAGTATTTT.

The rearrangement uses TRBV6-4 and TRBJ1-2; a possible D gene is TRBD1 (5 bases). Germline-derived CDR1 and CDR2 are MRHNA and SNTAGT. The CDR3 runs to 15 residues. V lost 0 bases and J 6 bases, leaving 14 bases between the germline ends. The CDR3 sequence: CASSDSSRVRDGYTF. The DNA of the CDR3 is TGTGCCAGCAGTGACTCGTCCAGGGTTAGGGATGGCTACACCTTC.

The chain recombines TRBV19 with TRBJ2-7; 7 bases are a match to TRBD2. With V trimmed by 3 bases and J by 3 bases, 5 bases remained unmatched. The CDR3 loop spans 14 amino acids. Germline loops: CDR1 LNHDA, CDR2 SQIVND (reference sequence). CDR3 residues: CASSIKRGVYEQYF. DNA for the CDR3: TGTGCCAGTAGTATCAAACGGGGGGTCTACGAGCAGTACTTC.

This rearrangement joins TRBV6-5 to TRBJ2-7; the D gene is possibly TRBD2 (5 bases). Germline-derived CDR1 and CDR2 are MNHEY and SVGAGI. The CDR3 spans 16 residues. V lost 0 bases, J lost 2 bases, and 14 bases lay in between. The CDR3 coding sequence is TGTGCCAGCAGTTACTCTTTGCGGGCCTCCCCCTACGAGCAGTACTTC. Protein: CASSYSLRASPYEQYF.

The CDR3: CASSLYGSSYNEQFF. Written as DNA, the CDR3 is TGTGCCAGCAGCTTATACGGAAGCTCCTACAATGAGCAGTTCTTC. The chain uses TRBV7-3 and TRBJ2-1; D is ambiguous. CDR1 SGHTA and CDR2 FQGTGA come from the germline V gene. The CDR3 has 15 residues. V lost 2 bases to trimming and J lost 0 bases, with 8 bases between them.

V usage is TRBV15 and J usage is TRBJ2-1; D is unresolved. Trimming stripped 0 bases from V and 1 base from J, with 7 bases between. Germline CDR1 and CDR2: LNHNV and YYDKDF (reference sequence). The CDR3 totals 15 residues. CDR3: CATSRENWSYNEQFF. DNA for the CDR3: TGTGCCACCAGCAGAGAGAACTGGTCCTACAATGAGCAGTTCTTC.

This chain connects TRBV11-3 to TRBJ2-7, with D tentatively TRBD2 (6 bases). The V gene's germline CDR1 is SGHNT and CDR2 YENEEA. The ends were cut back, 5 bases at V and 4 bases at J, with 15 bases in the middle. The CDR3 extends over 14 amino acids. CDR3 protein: CASSVAGGNYEQYF. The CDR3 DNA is TGTGCCAGCAGCGTCGCCGGGGGTAATTACGAGCAGTACTTC.

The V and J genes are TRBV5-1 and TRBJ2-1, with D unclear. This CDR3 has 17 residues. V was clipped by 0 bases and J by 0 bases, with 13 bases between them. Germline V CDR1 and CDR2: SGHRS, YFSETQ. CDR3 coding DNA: TGCGCCAGCAGCTTGGGAACCGCGTCGAGCTCCTACAATGAGCAGTTCTTC. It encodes CASSLGTASSSYNEQFF.

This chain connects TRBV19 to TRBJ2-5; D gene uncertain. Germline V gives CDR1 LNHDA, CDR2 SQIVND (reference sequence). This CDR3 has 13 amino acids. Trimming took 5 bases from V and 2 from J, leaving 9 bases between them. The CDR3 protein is CASSPRQQETQYF. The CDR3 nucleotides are TGTGCCAGTAGTCCTAGGCAGCAAGAGACCCAGTACTTC.

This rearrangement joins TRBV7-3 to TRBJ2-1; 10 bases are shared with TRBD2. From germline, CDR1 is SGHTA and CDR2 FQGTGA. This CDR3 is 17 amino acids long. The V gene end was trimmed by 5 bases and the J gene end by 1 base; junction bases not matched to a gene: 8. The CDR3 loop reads CASSLNGLAASYNEQFF. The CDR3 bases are TGTGCCAGCAGCCTAAATGGACTAGCGGCGTCCTACAATGAGCAGTTCTTC.